This entry features one T cell receptor beta chain sequence. Its antigen is unidentified. This sample stems from a study of CD8+ T cells in alopecia areata. Across the study: Percentage of affected scalp area was the basis on which treated patients' severity was scored. Study-wide points: Tofacitinib significantly decreased scalp clonality and expanded CD8+ clones among top 100.

Extracted RNA was reverse transcribed, and the resulting cDNA served as sequencing template. Using immunoSEQ multiplex PCR, the repertoire was profiled, and TCRdb retains in-frame clones only, with some absent. The sample lists approximately 210,000 clones, 60% seen once, with approximately 1% in the top ten. Regarding treatment: oral pan-JAK inhibitor, 5-10 mg twice daily. Lesional scalp tissue (obtained by punch biopsy) and peripheral blood were collected from alopecia areata patients. Sequenced here: CD4+ T cells sorted from blood, sampled at week 24, from a patient treated with tofacitinib. The receptor comes from a human donor with alopecia areata.

The CDR3 reads CASSLTGGEYGYTF. CDR3 sequence (DNA): TGTGCCAGCAGCCTTACAGGGGGAGAGTATGGCTACACCTTC. The chain recombines TRBV13 with TRBJ1-2; TRBD1 aligns across 8 bases. CDR1 is PRHDT and CDR2 is FYEKMQ in the germline V gene (reference sequence). CDR3 size: 14 residues. Unmatched junction bases numbered 7, after V lost 5 bases and J lost 5 bases.